This T cell receptor (beta chain) was sequenced during a study of T cell responses to AZD1222 COVID-19 vaccine. Study-level findings and limits: Across spike, vaccine-associated CD4 TCRs were found, dominant at 160-218 and 743-854.

Sequenced by immunoSEQ multiplex PCR; TCRdb stores in-frame clones only, minus some. The sample lists approximately 130,000 clones, 90% to 95% occurring once. On this clone itself: Its antigen remains unknown.

This CDR3 contains 13 residues. V was clipped by 4 bases and J by 4 bases, with 9 bases between them. Germline CDR1 reads SGHRS; CDR2 reads YFSETQ. The receptor was isolated from an adult in good health. The specimen was peripheral blood, collected on day 0 of AZD1222 vaccination. This rearrangement joins TRBV5-1 to TRBJ1-3; the D gene is possibly TRBD1 (5 bases). The DNA for the CDR3 is TGCGCCAGCAGCGGGGACGGAGGAAACACCATATATTTT. Translated, it gives CASSGDGGNTIYF.